This is a list of T cell receptor beta chains from one sample in a study of siplizumab effects on memory and regulatory T cells. Generated by immunoSEQ multiplex PCR, the TCRdb table keeps only in-frame clones and is missing some. The sample consists of approximately 97,000 clones, about 93% of them appearing once. Sequenced sample: CD4+ T cells sorted from blood. The source of these receptors is a human donor in good health. CDR3s include the opening cysteine and the closing phenylalanine or tryptophan. Each record gives: CDR3 length, clone size, D gene, V gene, J gene, CDR3 DNA, CDR3 protein. D genes are given only for firm matches. A clone size is listed for some rows: how often the clone was seen (once, few, many), or a class if it is expanded.

cdr3_length: 14; clone_size: .; d_call: TRBD1; v_call: TRBV7-9; j_call: TRBJ2-2; cdr3_nt: TGTGCCAGCAAAGGACAGGGCCGGACCGGGGAGCTGTTTTTT; cdr3_aa: CASKGQGRTGELFF
cdr3_length: 12; clone_size: .; d_call: .; v_call: TRBV28; j_call: TRBJ1-3; cdr3_nt: TGTGCCAGCGTAGAGTCTGGAAACACCATATATTTT; cdr3_aa: CASVESGNTIYF
cdr3_length: 14; clone_size: .; d_call: .; v_call: TRBV7-9; j_call: TRBJ2-5; cdr3_nt: TGTGCCAGCAGCTTAGGTCGGCCGGGAGAGACCCAGTACTTC; cdr3_aa: CASSLGRPGETQYF
cdr3_length: 17; clone_size: .; d_call: .; v_call: TRBV21-1; j_call: TRBJ2-2; cdr3_nt: TGTGCCAGCAGTACGCTGACAGGGTTGAGCGACACCGGGGAGCTGTTTTTT; cdr3_aa: CASSTLTGLSDTGELFF
cdr3_length: 14; clone_size: .; d_call: .; v_call: TRBV2; j_call: TRBJ1-1; cdr3_nt: TGTGCCAGCAGTGAATTTCTGGGATCCACTGAAGCTTTCTTT; cdr3_aa: CASSEFLGSTEAFF
cdr3_length: 19; clone_size: .; d_call: .; v_call: TRBV7-9; j_call: TRBJ2-3; cdr3_nt: TGTGCCAGCAGCTTATTTTTGATTTCACTAGCCTTTGTCACAGATACGCAGTATTTT; cdr3_aa: CASSLFLISLAFVTDTQYF
cdr3_length: 15; clone_size: few; d_call: TRBD1; v_call: TRBV5-1; j_call: TRBJ1-1; cdr3_nt: TGCGCCAGCAGCTCAGGGGGACAGGGGGCTATAGAAGCTTTCTTT; cdr3_aa: CASSSGGQGAIEAFF
cdr3_length: 15; clone_size: .; d_call: .; v_call: TRBV6-5; j_call: TRBJ2-5; cdr3_nt: TGTGCCAGCAGTTACTCGAGGGCCGGTGGAGAGACCCAGTACTTC; cdr3_aa: CASSYSRAGGETQYF
cdr3_length: 13; clone_size: .; d_call: .; v_call: TRBV18; j_call: TRBJ2-3; cdr3_nt: TGTGCCAGCTCACCTTCGGGAGCAGATACGCAGTATTTT; cdr3_aa: CASSPSGADTQYF
cdr3_length: 12; clone_size: .; d_call: .; v_call: TRBV9; j_call: TRBJ2-1; cdr3_nt: TGTGCCAGCAGCGTGTTAGGGAATGAGCAGTTCTTC; cdr3_aa: CASSVLGNEQFF
cdr3_length: 17; clone_size: few; d_call: TRBD2; v_call: TRBV4-2; j_call: TRBJ2-1; cdr3_nt: TGTGCCAGCAGCCCGATAGATAGCGGGAGCCTCTACAATGAGCAGTTCTTC; cdr3_aa: CASSPIDSGSLYNEQFF
cdr3_length: 15; clone_size: .; d_call: .; v_call: TRBV5-5; j_call: TRBJ2-7; cdr3_nt: TGTGCCAGCAGCCGGGCAGATAACCCTCCCTACGAGCAGTACTTC; cdr3_aa: CASSRADNPPYEQYF
cdr3_length: 15; clone_size: .; d_call: .; v_call: TRBV28; j_call: TRBJ2-7; cdr3_nt: TGTGCCAGCAGTTTAGTGTGGGACGGCGGCTACGAGCAGTACTTC; cdr3_aa: CASSLVWDGGYEQYF
cdr3_length: 15; clone_size: .; d_call: .; v_call: TRBV19; j_call: TRBJ1-2; cdr3_nt: TGTGCCAGTAGACCCCTTTCGTCGGGGGGGGATGGCTACACCTTC; cdr3_aa: CASRPLSSGGDGYTF
cdr3_length: 15; clone_size: once; d_call: TRBD1; v_call: TRBV5-4; j_call: TRBJ1-2; cdr3_nt: TGTGCCAGCCATGGGAGGGGGCGAACGGTGGATGGCTACACCTTC; cdr3_aa: CASHGRGRTVDGYTF
cdr3_length: 15; clone_size: .; d_call: .; v_call: TRBV7-8; j_call: TRBJ1-4; cdr3_nt: TGTGCCAGCACCTCCACTGCGGGAGTAAATGAAAAACTGTTTTTT; cdr3_aa: CASTSTAGVNEKLFF
cdr3_length: 9; clone_size: .; d_call: .; v_call: TRBV2; j_call: TRBJ2-7; cdr3_nt: TGTGCCAGGGAAGGCGAGCAGTACTTC; cdr3_aa: CAREGEQYF
cdr3_length: 15; clone_size: .; d_call: .; v_call: TRBV28; j_call: TRBJ1-2; cdr3_nt: TGTGCCAGCAGTCCCCGAGGCAGGGAGATCTATGGCTACACCTTC; cdr3_aa: CASSPRGREIYGYTF
cdr3_length: 15; clone_size: .; d_call: .; v_call: TRBV19; j_call: TRBJ2-7; cdr3_nt: TGTGCCAGTAGTATGGGCCAGAGTCTCCACCACGAGCAGTACTTC; cdr3_aa: CASSMGQSLHHEQYF
cdr3_length: 17; clone_size: .; d_call: TRBD1; v_call: TRBV7-9; j_call: TRBJ1-4; cdr3_nt: TGTGCCAGCAGCTTAGCGTCCCACAGGGGAGGTCGCGAAAAACTGTTTTTT; cdr3_aa: CASSLASHRGGREKLFF
cdr3_length: 14; clone_size: .; d_call: .; v_call: TRBV19; j_call: TRBJ2-1; cdr3_nt: TGTGCCAGTAGTAGGCAGGGAAGATACAATGAGCAGTTCTTC; cdr3_aa: CASSRQGRYNEQFF
cdr3_length: 16; clone_size: .; d_call: .; v_call: TRBV29-1; j_call: TRBJ2-3; cdr3_nt: TGCAGCGTTCGTAACGCGCGTTCGGGGGGCACAGATACGCAGTATTTT; cdr3_aa: CSVRNARSGGTDTQYF
cdr3_length: 15; clone_size: .; d_call: TRBD1; v_call: TRBV25-1; j_call: TRBJ1-3; cdr3_nt: TGTGCCAGCATAAGGGACAGGGTGGGTGGAAACACCATATATTTT; cdr3_aa: CASIRDRVGGNTIYF
cdr3_length: 16; clone_size: .; d_call: TRBD2; v_call: TRBV27; j_call: TRBJ2-7; cdr3_nt: TGTGCCAGCAGTCGGACTAGCGGGAGCATACGTTACGAGCAGTACTTC; cdr3_aa: CASSRTSGSIRYEQYF
cdr3_length: 17; clone_size: .; d_call: .; v_call: TRBV4-2; j_call: TRBJ2-4; cdr3_nt: TGTGCCAGCAGCCAAGACGCGACTGTGGGAGCCAAAAACATTCAGTACTTC; cdr3_aa: CASSQDATVGAKNIQYF
cdr3_length: 20; clone_size: once; d_call: TRBD2; v_call: TRBV15; j_call: TRBJ2-2; cdr3_nt: TGTGCCACCAGCAGAGATCTACCTGGACTAGCGGGAGGGTTGGCCGGGGAGCTGTTTTTT; cdr3_aa: CATSRDLPGLAGGLAGELFF
cdr3_length: 14; clone_size: once; d_call: TRBD1; v_call: TRBV5-4; j_call: TRBJ1-6; cdr3_nt: TGTGCCAGCAGCTTGCAGGGGGTTAATTCACCCCTCCACTTT; cdr3_aa: CASSLQGVNSPLHF
cdr3_length: 15; clone_size: .; d_call: TRBD2; v_call: TRBV6-5; j_call: TRBJ2-1; cdr3_nt: TGTGCCAGCAGTTACGCGGGAGCCCCCTACAATGAGCAGTTCTTC; cdr3_aa: CASSYAGAPYNEQFF
cdr3_length: 16; clone_size: once; d_call: TRBD1; v_call: TRBV5-6; j_call: TRBJ2-2; cdr3_nt: TGTGCCAGCAGCTTGGTGGGACAGGGGTACACCGGGGAGCTGTTTTTT; cdr3_aa: CASSLVGQGYTGELFF
cdr3_length: 16; clone_size: few; d_call: .; v_call: TRBV4-2; j_call: TRBJ1-5; cdr3_nt: TGTGCCAGCAGCCAAGAGGCTGCGGCAGACAATCAGCCCCAGCATTTT; cdr3_aa: CASSQEAAADNQPQHF
cdr3_length: 12; clone_size: .; d_call: .; v_call: TRBV6-4; j_call: TRBJ2-5; cdr3_nt: TGTGCCCCAAAGGGGACGGGAGAGACCCAGTACTTC; cdr3_aa: CAPKGTGETQYF
cdr3_length: 20; clone_size: .; d_call: .; v_call: TRBV21-1; j_call: TRBJ1-5; cdr3_nt: TGTGCCAGCAGCACCCTGCGACAGGGGGCCCATAGTGCTGTAAATCAGCCCCAGCATTTT; cdr3_aa: CASSTLRQGAHSAVNQPQHF
cdr3_length: 14; clone_size: .; d_call: TRBD1; v_call: TRBV30; j_call: TRBJ2-1; cdr3_nt: TGTGCCTGGAGGACCCGGGACAGGTACAATGAGCAGTTCTTC; cdr3_aa: CAWRTRDRYNEQFF
cdr3_length: 10; clone_size: .; d_call: .; v_call: TRBV20-1; j_call: TRBJ1-1; cdr3_nt: TGCAGTGCTGGAAGAGCCGAAGCTTTCTTT; cdr3_aa: CSAGRAEAFF
cdr3_length: 14; clone_size: .; d_call: .; v_call: TRBV28; j_call: TRBJ1-4; cdr3_nt: TGTGCCAGCAGACCGTTCGGGGATGGTGAAAAACTGTTTTTT; cdr3_aa: CASRPFGDGEKLFF
cdr3_length: 16; clone_size: once; d_call: .; v_call: TRBV2; j_call: TRBJ1-2; cdr3_nt: TGTGCCAGCAGTGAACGGGGGCGTGTGGCGTTGGGGAACTACACCTTC; cdr3_aa: CASSERGRVALGNYTF
cdr3_length: 14; clone_size: once; d_call: TRBD2; v_call: TRBV28; j_call: TRBJ2-1; cdr3_nt: TGTGCCACCCAACTAGCGGGATCCCTTCCTGAGCAGTTCTTC; cdr3_aa: CATQLAGSLPEQFF